These 10 T cell receptor beta chains were sequenced from one sample in a study of Tregs in tolerant kidney transplant recipients. Libraries were prepared by immunoSEQ multiplex PCR; TCRdb keeps only in-frame clonotypes and omits some of them. Among about 64,000 clones listed, about 87% were seen once. Related graft donors supplied nonmyeloablative bone marrow transplants, and mixed chimerism was transient. The sequencing here drew on CD4+ T cells from blood (PBMCs), taken 6 months after the transplant. Every receptor here comes from a human patient who received a combined kidney and bone marrow transplant. Some of the T cells might come from the graft donor.

The chain carries TRBV27 and TRBJ2-7; 7 bases map to TRBD1. Germline-derived CDR1 and CDR2 are MNHEY and SMNVEV (reference sequence). V lost 6 bases, J lost 3 bases, and 11 bases stayed unmatched. The CDR3 has 15 residues. In nucleotides, the CDR3 is TGTGCCAGCAGCCCCATCGGGACAGAGTACTACGAGCAGTACTTC. Its translation: CASSPIGTEYYEQYF.

The rearrangement links TRBV6-4 to TRBJ2-3; 8 nucleotides line up with TRBD2. This CDR3 comprises 15 residues. The germline gives CDR1 MRHNA, CDR2 SNTAGT. V shed 0 bases and J 5 bases; nucleotides not matched to a gene: 4. The CDR3 here is CASSDSRGAGDTQYF. CDR3 sequence (DNA): TGTGCCAGCAGTGACTCGCGGGGGGCTGGAGATACGCAGTATTTT.

This rearrangement joins TRBV7-2 to TRBJ1-2; 8 bases map to TRBD1. Germline lookup yields CDR1 SGHTA and CDR2 FQGNSA. V was clipped by 4 bases and J by 8 bases; unmatched bases: 9. The CDR3 consists of 14 residues. For the CDR3, the DNA is TGTGCCAGCAGCTCGAACAGGGGGGCGGGCGGCTACACCTTC. This encodes CASSSNRGAGGYTF.

This clone was found once. The rearrangement links TRBV5-6 to TRBJ1-2; no clear D. From germline, CDR1 is SGHDT and CDR2 YYEEEE. Trimming left V 2 bases short and J 4 bases short, with 15 bases between. This CDR3 region has 15 residues. The CDR3 sequence is CASSLPLRESYGYTF. The CDR3 DNA sequence: TGTGCCAGCAGCTTACCCCTAAGGGAGAGCTATGGCTACACCTTC.

This chain links TRBV30 with TRBJ2-5, with D maybe TRBD1 (6 bases). The end of the DNA is better explained by TRBJ2-7, so the J call may be wrong. There are 14 residues in the CDR3. Germline CDR1 and CDR2: GTSNPN and SVGIG (reference sequence). DNA of the CDR3: TGTGCCTGGACCCAGGGGCGAGATACCTACGAGCAGTACTTC. Translating gives CAWTQGRDTYEQYF.

The rearrangement joins TRBV6-1 to TRBJ2-5, with a weak D call TRBD2 (5 bases). Between the trimmed V and J ends, which lost 1 base and 5 bases, there was a span of 11 bases. The CDR3 consists of 14 residues. The germline gives CDR1 MNHNS, CDR2 SASEGT. CDR3 coding DNA: TGTGCCAGCAGTGAAGTTACTAGGACCGAGACCCAGTACTTC. It encodes CASSEVTRTETQYF.

The chain links TRBV30 to TRBJ2-5, with a tentative D call TRBD2 (5 bases). V was cut by 0 bases and J by 5 bases, with 10 bases left in between. The CDR3 is 13 amino acids. CDR1 is GTSNPN and CDR2 is SVGIG in the germline V gene (reference sequence). CDR3 coding DNA: TGTGCCTGGAGTGTATTGGGGAGCGAGACCCAGTACTTC. Its protein product is CAWSVLGSETQYF.

The rearrangement links TRBV28 to TRBJ1-1; D remains ambiguous. The germline V gene has CDR1 MDHEN and CDR2 SYDVKM. This CDR3 comprises 12 residues. Trimming pared 5 bases from V and 4 bases from J, leaving 8 bases between. This CDR3 is CASSRETTEAFF. Written as DNA, the CDR3 is TGTGCCAGCAGTCGGGAGACCACTGAAGCTTTCTTT.

The CDR3 here is CASSWDFSSETQYF. CDR3 coding DNA: TGTGCCAGCAGTTGGGACTTTTCGTCAGAGACCCAGTACTTC. The gene calls are TRBV6-5 and TRBJ2-5; D perhaps matches TRBD2 (6 bases). CDR1 is MNHEY, CDR2 SVGAGI, per germline. The CDR3 has 14 amino acids. With 4 bases removed from V and 4 bases from J, the gap between germline ends came to 13 bases.

V is TRBV5-1 and J is TRBJ2-1; a weak D match, TRBD1 (6 bases). This CDR3 is built from 16 residues. V lost 7 bases and J lost 7, with 24 bases in between. The germline CDR1 and CDR2 sequences are SGHRS and YFSETQ. For the CDR3, the DNA is TGCGCCAGCTCTGGCCAGGGGCTAGCTGTCGGGAATGAGCAGTTCTTC. This sequence encodes CASSGQGLAVGNEQFF.